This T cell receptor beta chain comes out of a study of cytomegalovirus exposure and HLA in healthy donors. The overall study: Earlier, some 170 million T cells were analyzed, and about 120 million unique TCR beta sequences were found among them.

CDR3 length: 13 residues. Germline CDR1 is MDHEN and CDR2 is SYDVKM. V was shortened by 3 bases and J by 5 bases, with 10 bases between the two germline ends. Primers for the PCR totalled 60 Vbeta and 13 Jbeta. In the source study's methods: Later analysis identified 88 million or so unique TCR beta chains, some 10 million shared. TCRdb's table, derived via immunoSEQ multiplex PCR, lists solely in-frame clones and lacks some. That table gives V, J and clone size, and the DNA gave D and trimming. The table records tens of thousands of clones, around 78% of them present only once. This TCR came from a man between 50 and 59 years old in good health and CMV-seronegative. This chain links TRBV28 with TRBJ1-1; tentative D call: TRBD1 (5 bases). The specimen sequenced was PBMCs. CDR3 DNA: TGTGCCAGCAGTTTGTCAGGGTGGACTGAAGCTTTCTTT. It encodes CASSLSGWTEAFF.